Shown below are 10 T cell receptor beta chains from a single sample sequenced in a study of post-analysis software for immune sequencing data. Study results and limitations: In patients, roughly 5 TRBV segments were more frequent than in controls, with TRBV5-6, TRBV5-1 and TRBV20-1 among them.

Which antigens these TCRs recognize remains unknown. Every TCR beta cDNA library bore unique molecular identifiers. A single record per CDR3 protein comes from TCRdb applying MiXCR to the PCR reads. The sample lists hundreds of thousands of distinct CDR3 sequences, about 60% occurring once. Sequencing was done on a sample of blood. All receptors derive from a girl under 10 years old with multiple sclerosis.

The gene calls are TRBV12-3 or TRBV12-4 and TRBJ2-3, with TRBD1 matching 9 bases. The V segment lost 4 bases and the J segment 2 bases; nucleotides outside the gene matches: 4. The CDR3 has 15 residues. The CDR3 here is CASSSGQGPTDTQYF. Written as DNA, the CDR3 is TGTGCCAGCAGTTCTGGACAGGGGCCCACAGATACGCAGTATTTT.

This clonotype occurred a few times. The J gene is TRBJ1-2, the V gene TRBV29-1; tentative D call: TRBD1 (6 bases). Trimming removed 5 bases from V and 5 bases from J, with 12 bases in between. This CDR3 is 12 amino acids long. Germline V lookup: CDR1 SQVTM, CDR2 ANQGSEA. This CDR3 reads CSVWTVGYGYTF. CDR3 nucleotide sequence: TGCAGCGTTTGGACAGTCGGGTATGGCTACACCTTC.

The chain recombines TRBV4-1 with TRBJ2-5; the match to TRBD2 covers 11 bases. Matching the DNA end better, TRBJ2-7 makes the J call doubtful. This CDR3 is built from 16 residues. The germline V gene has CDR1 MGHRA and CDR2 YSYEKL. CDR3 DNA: TGCGCCAGCAGCCAAGAGACTAGCGGGGATCCCTACGAGCAGTACTTC. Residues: CASSQETSGDPYEQYF.

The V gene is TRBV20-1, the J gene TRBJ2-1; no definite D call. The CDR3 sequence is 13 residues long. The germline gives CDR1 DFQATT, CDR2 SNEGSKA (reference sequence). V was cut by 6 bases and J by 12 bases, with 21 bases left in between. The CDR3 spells CSAEPPGFSGQFF. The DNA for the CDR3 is TGCAGTGCGGAACCTCCTGGCTTCTCTGGGCAGTTCTTC.

CDR3 sequence reads: CATDRGSSSSYNEQFF. The CDR3 DNA reads TGTGCCACGGACAGGGGTTCCTCGAGCTCCTACAATGAGCAGTTCTTC. The chain couples TRBV27 to TRBJ2-1; 9 nucleotides align to TRBD1. The V gene end was trimmed by 10 bases and the J gene end by 0 bases; junction bases not matched to a gene: 10. This CDR3 comprises 16 residues. Germline V CDR1 and CDR2: MNHEY, SMNVEV (reference sequence).

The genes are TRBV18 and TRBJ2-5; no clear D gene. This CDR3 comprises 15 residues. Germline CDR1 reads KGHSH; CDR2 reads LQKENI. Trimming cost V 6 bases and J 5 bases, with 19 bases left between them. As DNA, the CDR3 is TGTGCCAGCTCCACCGGCACGTGGTTAGGGGAGACCCAGTACTTC. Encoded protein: CASSTGTWLGETQYF.

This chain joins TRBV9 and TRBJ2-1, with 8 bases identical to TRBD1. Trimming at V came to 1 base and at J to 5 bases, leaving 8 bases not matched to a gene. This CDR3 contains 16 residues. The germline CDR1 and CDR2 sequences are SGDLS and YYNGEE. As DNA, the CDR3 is TGTGCCAGCAGCGTACTCGGGGGACAGGAGGACAATGAGCAGTTCTTC. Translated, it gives CASSVLGGQEDNEQFF.

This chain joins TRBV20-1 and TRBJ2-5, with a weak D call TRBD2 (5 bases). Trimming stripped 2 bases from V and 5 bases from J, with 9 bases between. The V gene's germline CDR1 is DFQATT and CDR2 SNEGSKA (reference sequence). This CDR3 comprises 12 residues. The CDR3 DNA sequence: TGCAGTGCTAGATCGGGATGGGAGACCCAGTACTTC. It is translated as CSARSGWETQYF.

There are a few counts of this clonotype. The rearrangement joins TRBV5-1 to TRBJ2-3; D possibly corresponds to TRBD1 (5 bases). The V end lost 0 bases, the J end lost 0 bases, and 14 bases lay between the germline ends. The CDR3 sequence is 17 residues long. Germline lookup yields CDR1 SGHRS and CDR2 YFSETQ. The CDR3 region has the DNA TGCGCCAGCAGCTTGGGCGCATGGGGCGGTAGCACAGATACGCAGTATTTT. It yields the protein CASSLGAWGGSTDTQYF.

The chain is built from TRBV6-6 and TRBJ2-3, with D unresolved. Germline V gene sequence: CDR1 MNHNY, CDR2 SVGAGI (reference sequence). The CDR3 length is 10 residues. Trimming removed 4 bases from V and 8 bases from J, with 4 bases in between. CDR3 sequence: CASSSSTQYF. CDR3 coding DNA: TGTGCCAGCAGTTCCTCTACGCAGTATTTT.